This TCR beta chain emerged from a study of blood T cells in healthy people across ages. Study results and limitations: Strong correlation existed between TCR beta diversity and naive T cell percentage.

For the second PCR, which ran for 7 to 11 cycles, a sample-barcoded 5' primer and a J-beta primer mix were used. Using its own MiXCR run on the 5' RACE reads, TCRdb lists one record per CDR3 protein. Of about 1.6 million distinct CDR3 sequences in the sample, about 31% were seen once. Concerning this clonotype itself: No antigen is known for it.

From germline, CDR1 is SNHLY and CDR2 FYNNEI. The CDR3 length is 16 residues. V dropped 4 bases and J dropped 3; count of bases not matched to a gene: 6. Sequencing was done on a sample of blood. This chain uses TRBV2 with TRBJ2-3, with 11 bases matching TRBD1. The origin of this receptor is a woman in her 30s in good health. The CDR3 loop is CASSGNRDRGTDTQYF. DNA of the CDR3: TGTGCCAGCAGTGGAAACCGGGACAGGGGGACAGATACGCAGTATTTT.